This T cell receptor beta chain was identified in a study of response to subunit inactivated influenza vaccine. Study observations and caveats: The authors suggested that every seasonal influenza vaccination recruits few new T cells.

As for this clonotype: Its matching antigen is unknown.

The V segment lost 2 bases and the J segment 2 bases; nucleotides outside the gene matches: 6. Germline V gene data show CDR1 as MNHEY and CDR2 as SVGAGI. CDR3 length equals 15 residues. TCRdb called the RT-PCR reads again in MiXCR, with one record for every CDR3 protein. The sample records 450,000 to 550,000 distinct CDR3 sequences, roughly 27% being singletons. The chain combines TRBV6-5 with TRBJ2-7; 7 bases align to TRBD1. The sample consisted of CD4+ T cells sorted from PBMCs, taken less than 6 days after vaccination. This clonotype originated in a man aged 45-60 years who received an inactivated influenza vaccine. The CDR3 DNA reads TGTGCCAGCAGTTACCGGACAGGTCTACCCTACGAGCAGTACTTC. This gives the protein CASSYRTGLPYEQYF.